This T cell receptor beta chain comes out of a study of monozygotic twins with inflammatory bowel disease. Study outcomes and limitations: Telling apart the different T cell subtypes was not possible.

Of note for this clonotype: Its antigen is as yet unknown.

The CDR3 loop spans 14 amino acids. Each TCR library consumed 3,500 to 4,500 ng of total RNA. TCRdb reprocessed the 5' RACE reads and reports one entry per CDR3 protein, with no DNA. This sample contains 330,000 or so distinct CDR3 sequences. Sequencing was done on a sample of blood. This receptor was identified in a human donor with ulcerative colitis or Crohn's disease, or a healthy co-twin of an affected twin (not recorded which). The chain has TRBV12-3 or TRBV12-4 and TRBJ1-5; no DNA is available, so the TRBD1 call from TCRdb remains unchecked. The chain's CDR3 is CASSLGMGAQPQHF.